A selection of T cell receptor beta chains follows, all from one sample in a study of Graves' ophthalmopathy and Graves' hyperthyroidism. TCRdb re-analysed the multiplex PCR reads in MiXCR, keeping a single row per CDR3 protein. The sample consists of about 740,000 distinct CDR3 sequences, roughly 40% of them appearing once. Sequencing was carried out using peripheral blood. The receptors come from an adult man with Graves' ophthalmopathy. CDR3s include the opening cysteine and the closing phenylalanine or tryptophan. D genes are given only for firm matches. Not all rows give a size; the values are once, few, many and, for expanded clones, a class.

J gene,CDR3 length,clone size,V gene,D gene,CDR3 protein,CDR3 DNA
TRBJ1-1,13,many,TRBV19,NA,CASSIGVETEAFF,TGTGCCAGTAGTATAGGGGTGGAGACTGAAGCTTTCTTT
TRBJ2-3,15,NA,TRBV7-3,NA,CASSLRVGNADTQYF,TGTGCCAGCAGCTTAAGAGTAGGTAACGCAGATACGCAGTATTTT
TRBJ1-4,17,NA,TRBV11-2,TRBD1,CASPWWTGRKEYEKLFF,TGTGCCAGCCCCTGGTGGACAGGGCGGAAGGAGTATGAAAAACTGTTTTTT
TRBJ2-2,16,NA,TRBV14,NA,CASSHPYGGNTGELFF,TGTGCCAGCAGCCACCCCTACGGGGGAAACACCGGGGAGCTGTTTTTT
TRBJ2-7,13,NA,TRBV20-1,TRBD2,CSAAAGAFYEQYF,TGCAGCGCCGCAGCGGGAGCATTCTACGAGCAGTACTTC
TRBJ2-5,15,NA,TRBV29-1,TRBD1,CSVSGQGGGQETQYF,TGCAGCGTTTCGGGACAGGGTGGGGGGCAAGAGACCCAGTACTTC
TRBJ1-2,13,NA,TRBV10-2,NA,CASVGAGNTGYTF,TGCGCCAGCGTGGGGGCCGGGAACACCGGCTACACCTTC
TRBJ1-2,14,NA,TRBV15,NA,CATSRGNREDGYTF,TGTGCCACCAGCAGAGGGAACAGGGAGGATGGCTACACCTTC
TRBJ2-5,14,NA,TRBV12-3/TRBV12-4,TRBD2,CASGGLARQGTQYF,TGTGCCAGCGGGGGACTAGCGAGACAAGGGACCCAGTACTTC
TRBJ2-5,13,NA,TRBV15,NA,CATSATGEETQYF,TGTGCCACCAGCGCGACAGGAGAGGAGACCCAGTACTTC
TRBJ1-2,12,many,TRBV29-1,TRBD1,CSVEQGAPGYTF,TGCAGCGTTGAACAGGGGGCCCCTGGCTACACCTTC
TRBJ1-4,16,NA,TRBV6-5,TRBD1,CASSYVTGGLPEKLFF,TGTGCCAGCAGTTACGTCACAGGGGGCCTGCCTGAAAAACTGTTTTTT
TRBJ2-5,10,few,TRBV7-9,NA,CASHYETQYF,TGTGCCAGCCATTACGAGACCCAGTACTTC
TRBJ1-6,16,NA,TRBV25-1,NA,CASSEFGGSYNSPLHF,TGTGCCAGCAGTGAATTCGGGGGATCCTATAATTCACCCCTCCACTTT
TRBJ1-1,13,NA,TRBV20-1,NA,CSARDLRNTEAFF,TGCAGTGCTAGAGATCTCAGGAACACTGAAGCTTTCTTT
TRBJ1-2,13,few,TRBV20-1,NA,CSARDETDYGYTF,TGCAGTGCTAGAGATGAAACAGACTATGGCTACACCTTC
TRBJ1-4,16,few,TRBV4-1,TRBD1,CASSLQTTGMSEKLFF,TGCGCCAGCAGCCTACAAACGACAGGGATGAGTGAAAAACTGTTTTTT
TRBJ2-7,14,NA,TRBV10-3,NA,CASTRTGLNYEQYF,TGTGCCAGCACTCGAACGGGACTCAACTACGAGCAGTACTTC
TRBJ1-1,15,NA,TRBV29-1,TRBD1,CSATGGSTRDTEAFF,TGCAGCGCAACAGGGGGCTCCACGCGGGACACTGAAGCTTTCTTT
TRBJ2-3,13,few,TRBV7-9,TRBD1,CASSLDRGDTQYF,TGTGCCAGCAGCCTGGACAGGGGAGATACGCAGTATTTT
TRBJ1-5,15,few,TRBV2,TRBD1,CASQIGTGGRQPQHF,TGTGCCAGCCAAATCGGGACAGGGGGCCGTCAGCCCCAGCATTTT